One TCR beta chain is described in this entry. Its antigen is undetermined. Use of 60 Vbeta and 13 Jbeta primers characterized the PCR. TCRdb keeps only in-frame clones here, not all; method: immunoSEQ multiplex PCR. The sample totals around 150,000 clones. This sample stems from a study of cytomegalovirus exposure and HLA in healthy donors. General study findings and limits: Most TCR sequences were seen very rarely across donors, but some public TCRs occurred in many.

Donors had nominal health at sampling but likely had unrecorded immune exposures. The CDR3 consists of 17 residues. Germline CDR1 reads MNHEY; CDR2 reads SMNVEV (reference sequence). The junction had 10 bases not matched to a gene; V was cut back by 1 base and J by 7 bases. Sequences were obtained from PBMCs. The chain links TRBV27 to TRBJ2-2; TRBD2 aligns across 9 bases. The clonotype originates from an older woman in good health and CMV-seronegative. Here the CDR3 reads CASSLLGSGRGFGELFF. CDR3 sequence (DNA): TGTGCCAGCAGTTTATTGGGTAGCGGGAGAGGTTTCGGGGAGCTGTTTTTT.